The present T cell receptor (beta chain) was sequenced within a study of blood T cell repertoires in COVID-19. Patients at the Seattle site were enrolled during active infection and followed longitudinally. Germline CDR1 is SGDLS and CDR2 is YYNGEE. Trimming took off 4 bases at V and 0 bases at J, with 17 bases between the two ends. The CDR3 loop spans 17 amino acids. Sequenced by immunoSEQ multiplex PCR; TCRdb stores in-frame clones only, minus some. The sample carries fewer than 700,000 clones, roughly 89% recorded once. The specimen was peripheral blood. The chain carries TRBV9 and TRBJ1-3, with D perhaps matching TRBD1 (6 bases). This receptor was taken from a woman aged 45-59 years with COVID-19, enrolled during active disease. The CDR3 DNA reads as TGTGCCAGCAGCTCTCTAGACAGGTCCCTCTCTGGAAACACCATATATTTT. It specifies CASSSLDRSLSGNTIYF.